The T cell receptor (beta chain) described here comes from a study of shared clonotypes between healthy human individuals. Naive CD8 cells were CD45RO-negative, positively selected for CCR7, excluding terminally differentiated effector memory CD45RA+ cells. The protocol was immunoSEQ multiplex PCR, while the TCRdb copy is restricted to in-frame clones and leaves out a portion. Here the sample spans under 600,000 clones, roughly 98% being singletons. The CDR3 sequence is 15 residues long. Germline assignment: CDR1 MGHRA and CDR2 YSYEKL. V lost 1 base and J 6 bases, leaving 14 bases between the germline ends.

This sequence was found in a man aged 25 to 45 in good health. The genes are TRBV4-1 and TRBJ2-3; D unresolved. Sequenced material: naive CD8+ T cells sorted from blood. CDR3 coding DNA: TGCGCCAGCAGCCAAGGTCGCGCTTGGATGGATACGCAGTATTTT. Translated: CASSQGRAWMDTQYF.